Described below is a single T cell receptor beta chain sequence and its context. The CDR3 is made up of 15 amino acids. Germline V gene sequence: CDR1 SGHRS, CDR2 YFSETQ. The V end lost 2 bases, the J end lost 4 bases, and 14 bases lay between the germline ends. Primers included in the PCR were 60 Vbeta and 13 Jbeta primers. Sequenced by immunoSEQ multiplex PCR; TCRdb stores in-frame clones only, minus some. The sample carries 150,000 to 170,000 clones, under 85% recorded once. The data belong to a study of cytomegalovirus exposure and HLA in healthy donors. The chain has TRBV5-1 and TRBJ2-3; the D gene is possibly TRBD1 (6 bases). The sequence was collected from a man aged 18 to 30 in good health and CMV-seronegative. Sequenced material: PBMCs. DNA of the CDR3: TGCGCCAGCAGCTTAGGGGGAGCGGTGGCAGATACGCAGTATTTT. It yields the protein CASSLGGAVADTQYF.